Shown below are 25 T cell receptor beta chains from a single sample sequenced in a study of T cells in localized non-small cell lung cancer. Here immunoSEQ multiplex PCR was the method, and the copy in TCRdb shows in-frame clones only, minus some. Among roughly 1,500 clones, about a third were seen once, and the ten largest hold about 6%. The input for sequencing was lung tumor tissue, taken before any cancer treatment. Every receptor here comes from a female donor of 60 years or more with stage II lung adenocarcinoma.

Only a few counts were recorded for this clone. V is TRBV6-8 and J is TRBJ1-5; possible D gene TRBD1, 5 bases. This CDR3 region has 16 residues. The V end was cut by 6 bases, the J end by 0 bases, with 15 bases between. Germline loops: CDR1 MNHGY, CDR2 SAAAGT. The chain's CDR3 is CASRPPGLISNQPQHF. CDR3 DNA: TGTGCCAGCAGGCCCCCGGGACTGATTAGCAATCAGCCCCAGCATTTT.

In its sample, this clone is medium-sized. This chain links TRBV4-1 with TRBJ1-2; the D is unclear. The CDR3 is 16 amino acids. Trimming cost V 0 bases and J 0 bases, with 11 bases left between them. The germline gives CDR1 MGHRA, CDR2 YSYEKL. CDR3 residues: CASSQEEDPANYGYTF. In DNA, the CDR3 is TGCGCCAGCAGCCAAGAAGAGGACCCTGCTAACTATGGCTACACCTTC.

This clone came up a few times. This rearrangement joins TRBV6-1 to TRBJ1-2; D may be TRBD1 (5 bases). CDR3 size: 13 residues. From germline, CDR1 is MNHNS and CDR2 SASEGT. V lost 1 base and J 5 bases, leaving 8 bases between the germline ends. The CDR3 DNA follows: TGTGCCAGCAGTGAAGGGGGGATTTATGGCTACACCTTC. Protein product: CASSEGGIYGYTF.

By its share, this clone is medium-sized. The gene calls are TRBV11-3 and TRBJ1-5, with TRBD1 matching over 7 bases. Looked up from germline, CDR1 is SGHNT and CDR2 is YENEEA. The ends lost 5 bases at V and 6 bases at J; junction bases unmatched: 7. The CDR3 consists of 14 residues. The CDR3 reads CASSGGTVGQPQHF. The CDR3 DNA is TGTGCCAGCAGCGGGGGGACAGTGGGTCAGCCCCAGCATTTT. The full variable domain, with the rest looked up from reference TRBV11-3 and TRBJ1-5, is EAGVVQSPRYKIIEKKQPVAFWCNPISGHNTLYWYLQNLGQGPELLIRYENEEAVDDSQLPKDRFSAERLKGVDSTLKIQPAELGDSAVYLCASSGGTVGQPQHFGDGTRLSIL.

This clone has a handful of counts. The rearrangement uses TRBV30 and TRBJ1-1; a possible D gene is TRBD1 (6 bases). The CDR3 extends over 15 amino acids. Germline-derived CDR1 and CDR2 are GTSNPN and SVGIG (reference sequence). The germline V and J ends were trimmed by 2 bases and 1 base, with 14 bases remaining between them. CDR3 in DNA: TGTGCCTGGAGTCCCCATTGGGGGGCGAACACTGAAGCTTTCTTT. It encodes CAWSPHWGANTEAFF.

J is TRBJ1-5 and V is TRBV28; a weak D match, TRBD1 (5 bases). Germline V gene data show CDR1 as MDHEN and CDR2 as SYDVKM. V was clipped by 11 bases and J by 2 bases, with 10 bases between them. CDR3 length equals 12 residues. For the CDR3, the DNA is TGTGCCGGGGGAACTGGCAATCAGCCCCAGCATTTT. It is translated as CAGGTGNQPQHF.

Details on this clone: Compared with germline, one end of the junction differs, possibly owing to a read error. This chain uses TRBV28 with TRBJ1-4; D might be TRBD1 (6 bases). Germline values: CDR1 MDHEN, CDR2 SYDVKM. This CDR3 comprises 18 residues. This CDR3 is CASSSILGDRSGGEKLFF. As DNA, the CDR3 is TGTGCCAGCAGTTCCATATTGGGAGACAGGTCAGGTGGTGAAAAATTGTTTTTT.

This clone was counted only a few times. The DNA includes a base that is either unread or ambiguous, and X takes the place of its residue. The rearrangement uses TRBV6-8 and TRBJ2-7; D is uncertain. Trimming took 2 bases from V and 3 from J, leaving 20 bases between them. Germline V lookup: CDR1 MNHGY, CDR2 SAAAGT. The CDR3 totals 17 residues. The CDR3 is CASSYARVXARIYEQYF. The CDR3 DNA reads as TGTGCCAGCAGTTACGCAAGAGTAGYGGCGAGGATCTACGAGCAGTACTTC.

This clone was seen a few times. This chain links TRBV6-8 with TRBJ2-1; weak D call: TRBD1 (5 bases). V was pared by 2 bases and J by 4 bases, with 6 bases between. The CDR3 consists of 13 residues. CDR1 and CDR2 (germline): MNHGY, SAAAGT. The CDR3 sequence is CASSYDSYNEQFF. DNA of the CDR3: TGTGCCAGCAGTTACGACAGTTACAATGAGCAGTTCTTC.

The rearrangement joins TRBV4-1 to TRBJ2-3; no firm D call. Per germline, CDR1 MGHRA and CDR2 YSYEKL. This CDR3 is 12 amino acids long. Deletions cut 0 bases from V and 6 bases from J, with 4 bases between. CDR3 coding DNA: TGCGCCAGCAGCCAAGAAAGGGATACGCAGTATTTT. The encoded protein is CASSQERDTQYF.

In DNA, the CDR3 is TGTGCCAGTTCCGACAGGGGGAACACTGAAGCTTTCTTT. Translated: CASSDRGNTEAFF. The gene calls are TRBV19 and TRBJ1-1; 8 nucleotides match TRBD1. Germline values: CDR1 LNHDA, CDR2 SQIVND (reference sequence). V lost 8 bases, J lost 1 base, and 3 bases stayed unmatched. The CDR3 has 13 residues.

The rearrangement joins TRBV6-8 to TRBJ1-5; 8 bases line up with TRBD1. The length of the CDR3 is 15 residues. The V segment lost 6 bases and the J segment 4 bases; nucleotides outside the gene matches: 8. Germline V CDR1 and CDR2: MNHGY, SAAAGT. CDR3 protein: CASRQDRGFNQPQHF. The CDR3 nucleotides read TGTGCCAGCAGACAAGACAGGGGTTTTAATCAGCCCCAGCATTTT.

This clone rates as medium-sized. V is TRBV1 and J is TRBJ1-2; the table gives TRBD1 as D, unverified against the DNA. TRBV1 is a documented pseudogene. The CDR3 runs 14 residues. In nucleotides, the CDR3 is TGCGCCAGCAGCTACGAGACAGTAGACTATGGCTACACCTTC. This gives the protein CASSYETVDYGYTF.

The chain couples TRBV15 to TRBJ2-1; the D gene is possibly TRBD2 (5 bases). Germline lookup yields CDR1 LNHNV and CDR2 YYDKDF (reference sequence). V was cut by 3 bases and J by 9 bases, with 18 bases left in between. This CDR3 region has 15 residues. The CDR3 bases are TGTGCCACCAGCAGCCGGGGTAGCAGTCAGATTGAGCAGTTCTTC. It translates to CATSSRGSSQIEQFF.

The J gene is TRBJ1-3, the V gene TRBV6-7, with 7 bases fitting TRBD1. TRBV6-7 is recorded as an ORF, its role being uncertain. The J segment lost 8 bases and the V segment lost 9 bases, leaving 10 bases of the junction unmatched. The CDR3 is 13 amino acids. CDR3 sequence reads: CASGGRQGHTIYF. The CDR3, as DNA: TGTGCCAGTGGAGGAAGACAGGGACACACCATATATTTT.

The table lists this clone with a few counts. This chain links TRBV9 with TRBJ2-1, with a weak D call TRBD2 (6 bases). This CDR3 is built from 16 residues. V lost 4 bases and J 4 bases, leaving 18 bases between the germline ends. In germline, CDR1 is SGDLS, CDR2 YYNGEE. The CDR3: CASSLRDSIPYNEQFF. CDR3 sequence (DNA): TGTGCCAGCAGCCTTCGGGACTCCATCCCTTACAATGAGCAGTTCTTC.

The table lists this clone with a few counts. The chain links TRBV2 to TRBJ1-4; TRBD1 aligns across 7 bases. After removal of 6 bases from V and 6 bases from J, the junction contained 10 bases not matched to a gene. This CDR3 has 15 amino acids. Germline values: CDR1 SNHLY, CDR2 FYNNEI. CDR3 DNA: TGTGCCAGCAGGTTTCAGGGACAGCCCGATGAAAAACTGTTTTTT. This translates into CASRFQGQPDEKLFF.

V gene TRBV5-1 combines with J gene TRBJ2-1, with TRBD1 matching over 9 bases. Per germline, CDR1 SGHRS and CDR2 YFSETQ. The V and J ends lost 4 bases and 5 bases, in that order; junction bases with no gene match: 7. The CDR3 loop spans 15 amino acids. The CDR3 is CASSTRTGANNEQFF. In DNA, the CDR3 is TGCGCCAGCAGCACCAGGACAGGGGCTAACAATGAGCAGTTCTTC.

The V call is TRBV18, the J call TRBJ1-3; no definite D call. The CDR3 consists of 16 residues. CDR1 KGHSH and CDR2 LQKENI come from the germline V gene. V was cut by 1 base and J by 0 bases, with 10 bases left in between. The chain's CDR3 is CASSPLSGISGNTIYF. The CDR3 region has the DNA TGTGCCAGCTCACCACTGTCCGGCATCTCTGGAAACACCATATATTTT.

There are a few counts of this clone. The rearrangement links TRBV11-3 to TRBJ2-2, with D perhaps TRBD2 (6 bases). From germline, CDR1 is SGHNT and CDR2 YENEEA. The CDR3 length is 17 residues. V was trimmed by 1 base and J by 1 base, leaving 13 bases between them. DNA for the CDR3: TGTGCCAGCAGCTTAGGGGACTCAGCCCGGAACACCGGGGAGCTGTTTTTT. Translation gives CASSLGDSARNTGELFF.

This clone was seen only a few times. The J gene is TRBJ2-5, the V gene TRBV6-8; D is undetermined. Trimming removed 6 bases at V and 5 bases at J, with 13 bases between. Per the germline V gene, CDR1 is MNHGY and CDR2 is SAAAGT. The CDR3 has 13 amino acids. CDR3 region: CASSLIDGETQYF. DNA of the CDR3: TGTGCCAGCAGCCTCATCGATGGGGAGACCCAGTACTTC.

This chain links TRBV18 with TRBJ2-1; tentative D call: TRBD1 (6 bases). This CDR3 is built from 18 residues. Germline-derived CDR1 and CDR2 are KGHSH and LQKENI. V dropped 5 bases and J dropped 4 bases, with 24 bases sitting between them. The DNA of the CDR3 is TGTGCCAGCTCATCACTGGGTGGACAGACGGACGAGTACAATGAGCAGTTCTTC. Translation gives CASSSLGGQTDEYNEQFF.

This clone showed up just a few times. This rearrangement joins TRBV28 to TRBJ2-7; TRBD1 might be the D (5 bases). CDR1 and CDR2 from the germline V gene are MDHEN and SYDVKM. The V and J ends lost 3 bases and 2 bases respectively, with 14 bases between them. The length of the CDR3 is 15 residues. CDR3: CASSLTEDRAYEQYF. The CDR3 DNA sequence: TGTGCCAGCAGTTTGACAGAAGATAGGGCCTACGAGCAGTACTTC.

The CDR3 DNA sequence: TGCGCCAGTAGCCCCGGGAGAGACCCAGATACGCAGTATTTT. Its translation is CASSPGRDPDTQYF. V is TRBV10-1 and J is TRBJ2-3; a possible D gene is TRBD2 (6 bases). With 9 bases removed from V and 4 bases from J, the gap between germline ends came to 17 bases. Per germline, CDR1 WNHNN and CDR2 SYGVQD (reference sequence). The CDR3 runs to 14 residues.

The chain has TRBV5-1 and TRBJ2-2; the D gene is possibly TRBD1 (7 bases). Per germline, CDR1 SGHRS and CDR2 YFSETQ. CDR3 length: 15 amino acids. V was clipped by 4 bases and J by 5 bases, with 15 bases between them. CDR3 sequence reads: CASSPGGGRTGELFF. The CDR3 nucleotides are TGCGCCAGCAGCCCAGGGGGAGGAAGGACCGGGGAGCTGTTTTTT.